This TCR beta chain originates from a study of identical twins. Study results and caveats: Out-of-frame beta sequences exhibited a weaker degree of excess twin sharing. Invariant MAIT and iNKT cells could partly confound zero-insertion analyses.

V gave up 0 bases and J gave up 7 bases, with 14 bases separating them. Germline V CDR1 and CDR2: SGDLS, YYNGEE. The CDR3 is 15 residues long. TCRdb re-called the 5' RACE reads through MiXCR, storing one row per CDR3 protein. The data show a few hundred thousand distinct CDR3 sequences, more than 20% seen once. In the case of this clonotype: Its antigen is as yet unknown.

In every case, the donor was a healthy Caucasian. The sample was also linked to a second study, of T cells expressing NK-cell markers. That work adds: The CD3+CD56-NKG2C+ fraction of four donors was likewise dominated by these clonotypes.

The specimen sequenced was CD4+ T cells sorted from blood. This TCR was recovered from a woman aged 18-29 years in good health. This chain joins TRBV9 and TRBJ2-1; either TRBD1 or TRBD2 may fit D (6 bases each). The CDR3 loop is CASSVEGGRGNEQFF. The DNA for the CDR3 is TGTGCCAGCAGCGTAGAGGGGGGCCGAGGTAATGAGCAGTTCTTC.